This TCR beta chain is from a study of neurological immune-mediated disorders. Germline CDR1 is KGHDR and CDR2 is SFDVKD. V lost 5 bases, J lost 3 bases, and 0 bases stayed unmatched. The CDR3 loop spans 14 amino acids. This clonotype was observed many times. The antigen remains unidentified. cDNA synthesis was performed by 5'RACE with 10-nucleotide random UMIs. A single run covered 15-18 subjects with over 180 million TCR-beta sequences. TCRdb reprocessed the 5' RACE reads via MiXCR and lists one record per CDR3 protein. The sample contains around 100,000 distinct CDR3 sequences, 10% to 11% of which appear only once. Documented time point: longitudinal time-point 3. Study-wide points: The absence of shared CDR3 amino acid sequences among expanded clones across subjects suggests private repertoires in all groups. Healthy controls had more TCR clonal expansion than multiple sclerosis, which showed the least, whereas HTLV-1-associated myelopathy showed the most.

This chain links TRBV24-1 with TRBJ2-2; the match to TRBD1 covers 9 bases. The sample consisted of PBMCs. This sequence was found in a female donor with HTLV-1-associated myelopathy (HAM/TSP). CDR3 bases: TGTGCCACCAGTGGGACAGGGGACACCGGGGAGCTGTTTTTT. Translation: CATSGTGDTGELFF.